The present T cell receptor (beta chain) was sequenced within a study of blood T cells in healthy people across ages. Regarding the study as a whole: The study found more naive CD4+ cells and higher diversity in long-lived than aged donors. Estimates based on one million T cells were treated as lower bounds.

This clonotype occurred many times. The antigen is unknown. V was trimmed by 6 bases and J by 3 bases, leaving 12 bases between them. Germline V gene lookup returns CDR1 MNHEY and CDR2 SVGEGT. The CDR3 covers 14 residues. Next came a second PCR, run for roughly 6 to 11 cycles, which used a sample-barcoded 5' primer along with a J-beta primer mix. Researchers report that each sample yielded at least 2.5 million CDR3-containing paired-end reads. TCRdb re-called the 5' RACE reads with MiXCR, one entry per CDR3 protein. The table shows 600,000 or so distinct CDR3 sequences, with about 30% occurring only once.

J is TRBJ1-5 and V is TRBV6-2 or TRBV6-3; no clear D gene. The sequencing input was blood. This clonotype was sampled from a woman older than 75 in good health. CDR3 in DNA: TGTGCCAGCAGCCCAGACGGAATCAATCAGCCCCAGCATTTT. Its protein product is CASSPDGINQPQHF.